The present entry profiles one T cell receptor beta chain with its context. The antigen remains undetermined. Germline V gene lookup returns CDR1 SGDLS and CDR2 YYNGEE. V was clipped by 0 bases and J by 0 bases, with 7 bases between them. This CDR3 region has 15 residues. The data are from a study of T cells in tumors after PD-1 blockade. Study context: Some patients also took daily vismodegib 150 mg during anti-PD-1 treatment. Overall study findings and caveats: Peripheral recruitment is suggested, as some novel exhausted tumor clones were in pre-treatment blood. Clonal replacement, not reinvigoration, is suggested for expanded exhausted CD8+ clones after therapy. Among squamous cell carcinoma expanded CD8+ clones, 40% to 60% of exhausted ones versus about 31% of others were novel.

Some clones are missing from TCRdb's copy, which holds only in-frame ones; the method was immunoSEQ multiplex PCR. The data contain roughly 12,000 clones, around 57% of them singletons. The clonotype comes from a human donor with cutaneous squamous cell carcinoma. The rearrangement uses TRBV9 and TRBJ1-5, with D unresolved. The sequences come from tumor tissue, collected before anti-PD-1 treatment. CDR3 in amino acids: CASSVEGYSNQPQHF. The CDR3 nucleotides read TGTGCCAGCAGCGTAGAGGGCTATAGCAATCAGCCCCAGCATTTT.